This T cell receptor beta chain was sequenced during a study of PD-1 blockade in mismatch repair-deficient tumors. This table comes from immunoSEQ multiplex PCR, and its TCRdb copy is limited to in-frame clones, with some not included. Of around 40,000 clones in the sample, roughly 80% are singletons; the top ten hold 22%. Mismatch repair deficiency was confirmed in all patients, by PCR or immunohistochemistry. V shed 2 bases and J shed 2 bases, with 16 bases lying between them. In germline, CDR1 is GTSNPN, CDR2 SVGIG (reference sequence). This CDR3 contains 15 residues. The TCR was taken from an adult with mismatch repair-deficient cancer. The chain couples TRBV30 to TRBJ2-7; D is perhaps TRBD1 (6 bases). Source: peripheral blood, taken 4 weeks after starting pembrolizumab. CDR3 amino acids: CAWSLLRDIAYEQYF. The CDR3 bases are TGTGCCTGGAGTCTCCTGAGGGACATAGCCTACGAGCAGTACTTC.